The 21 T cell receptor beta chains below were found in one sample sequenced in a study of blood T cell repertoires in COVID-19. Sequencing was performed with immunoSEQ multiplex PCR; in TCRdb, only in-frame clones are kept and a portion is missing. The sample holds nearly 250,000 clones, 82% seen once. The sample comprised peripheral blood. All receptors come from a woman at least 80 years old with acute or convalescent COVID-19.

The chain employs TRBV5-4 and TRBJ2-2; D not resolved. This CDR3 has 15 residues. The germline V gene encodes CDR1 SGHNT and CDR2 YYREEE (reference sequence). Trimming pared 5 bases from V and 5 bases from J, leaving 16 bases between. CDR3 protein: CASSSPRVGTGELFF. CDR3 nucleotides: TGTGCCAGCAGTTCACCCCGGGTCGGGACCGGGGAGCTGTTTTTT.

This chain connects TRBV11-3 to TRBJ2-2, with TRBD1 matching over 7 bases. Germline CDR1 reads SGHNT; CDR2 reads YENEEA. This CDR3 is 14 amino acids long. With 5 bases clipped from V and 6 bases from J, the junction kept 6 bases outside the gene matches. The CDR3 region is CASSKTGRSGELFF. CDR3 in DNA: TGTGCCAGCAGCAAGACAGGGCGATCCGGGGAGCTGTTTTTT.

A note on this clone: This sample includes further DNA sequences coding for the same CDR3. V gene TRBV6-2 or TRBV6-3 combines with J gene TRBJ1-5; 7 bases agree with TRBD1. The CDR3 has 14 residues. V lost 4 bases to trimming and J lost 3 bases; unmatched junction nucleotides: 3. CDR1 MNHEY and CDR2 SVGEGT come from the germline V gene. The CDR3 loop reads CASSSQGYNQPQHF. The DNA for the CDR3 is TGTGCCAGCAGTTCACAGGGGTACAATCAGCCCCAGCATTTT.

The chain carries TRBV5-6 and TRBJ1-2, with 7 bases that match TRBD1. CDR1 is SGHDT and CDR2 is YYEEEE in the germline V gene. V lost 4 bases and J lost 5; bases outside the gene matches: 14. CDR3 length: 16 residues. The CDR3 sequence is CASSPTGGGLRYGYTF. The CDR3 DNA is TGTGCCAGCAGCCCAACGGGAGGGGGCCTAAGGTATGGCTACACCTTC.

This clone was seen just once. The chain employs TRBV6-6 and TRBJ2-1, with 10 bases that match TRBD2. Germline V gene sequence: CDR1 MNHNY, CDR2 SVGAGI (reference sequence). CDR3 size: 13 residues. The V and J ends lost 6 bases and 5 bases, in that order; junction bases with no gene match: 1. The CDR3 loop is CASRGTSDNEQFF. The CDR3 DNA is TGTGCCAGCAGGGGGACTAGCGACAATGAGCAGTTCTTC.

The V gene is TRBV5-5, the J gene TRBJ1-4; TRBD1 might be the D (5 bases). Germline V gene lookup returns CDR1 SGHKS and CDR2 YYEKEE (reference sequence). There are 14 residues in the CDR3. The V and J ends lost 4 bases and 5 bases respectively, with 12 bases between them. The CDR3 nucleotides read TGTGCCAGCAGCATCCGGGACTCCAATGAAAAACTGTTTTTT. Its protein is CASSIRDSNEKLFF.

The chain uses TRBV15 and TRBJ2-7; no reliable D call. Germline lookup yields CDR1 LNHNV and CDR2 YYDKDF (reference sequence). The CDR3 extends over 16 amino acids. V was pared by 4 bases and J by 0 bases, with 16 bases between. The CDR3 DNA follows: TGTGCCACCAGCAAATCCGGTCTCCTTAGCTCCTACGAGCAGTACTTC. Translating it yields CATSKSGLLSSYEQYF.

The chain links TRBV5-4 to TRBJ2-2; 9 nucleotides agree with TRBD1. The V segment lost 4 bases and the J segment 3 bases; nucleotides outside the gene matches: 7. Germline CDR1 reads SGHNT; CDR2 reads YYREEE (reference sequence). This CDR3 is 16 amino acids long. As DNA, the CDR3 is TGTGCCAGCAGCCCCCCGGGACAGGGTGACACCGGGGAGCTGTTTTTT. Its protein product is CASSPPGQGDTGELFF.

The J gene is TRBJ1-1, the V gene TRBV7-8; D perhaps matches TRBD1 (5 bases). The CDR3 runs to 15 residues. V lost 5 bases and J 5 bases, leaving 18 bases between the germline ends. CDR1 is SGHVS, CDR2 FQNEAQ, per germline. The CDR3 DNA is TGTGCCAGCAGCGAATACGCGGGGCGGTTTACTGAAGCTTTCTTT. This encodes CASSEYAGRFTEAFF.

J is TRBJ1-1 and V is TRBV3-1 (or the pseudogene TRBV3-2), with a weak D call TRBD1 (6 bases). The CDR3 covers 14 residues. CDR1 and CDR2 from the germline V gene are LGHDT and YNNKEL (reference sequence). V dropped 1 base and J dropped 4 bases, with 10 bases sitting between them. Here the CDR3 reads CASSQVLGGTEAFF. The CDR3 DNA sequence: TGTGCCAGCAGCCAAGTACTAGGGGGCACTGAAGCTTTCTTT.

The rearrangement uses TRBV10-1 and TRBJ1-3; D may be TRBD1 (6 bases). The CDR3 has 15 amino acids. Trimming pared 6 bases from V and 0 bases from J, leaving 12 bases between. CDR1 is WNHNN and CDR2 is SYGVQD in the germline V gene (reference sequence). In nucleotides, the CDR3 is TGCGCCAGCAGGGTGGACAGATTCTCTGGAAACACCATATATTTT. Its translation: CASRVDRFSGNTIYF.

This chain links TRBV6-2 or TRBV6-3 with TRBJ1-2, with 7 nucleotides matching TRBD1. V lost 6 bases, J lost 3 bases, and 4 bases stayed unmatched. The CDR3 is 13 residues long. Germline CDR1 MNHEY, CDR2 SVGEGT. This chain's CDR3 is CASSLDRDYGYTF. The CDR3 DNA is TGTGCCAGCAGCCTAGACAGGGACTATGGCTACACCTTC.

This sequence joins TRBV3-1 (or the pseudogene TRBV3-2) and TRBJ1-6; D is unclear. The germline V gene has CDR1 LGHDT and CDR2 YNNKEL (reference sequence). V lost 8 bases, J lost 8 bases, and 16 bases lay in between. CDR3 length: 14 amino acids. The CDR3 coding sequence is TGTGCCAGCGCCCGAGTATCGCGGGATTCACCCCTCCACTTT. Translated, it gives CASARVSRDSPLHF.

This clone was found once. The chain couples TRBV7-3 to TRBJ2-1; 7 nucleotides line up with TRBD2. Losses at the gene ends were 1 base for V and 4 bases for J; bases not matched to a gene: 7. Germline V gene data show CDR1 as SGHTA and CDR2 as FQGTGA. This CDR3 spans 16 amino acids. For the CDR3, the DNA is TGTGCCAGCAGCTTAATGCCGGGGGGACTGTACAATGAGCAGTTCTTC. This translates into CASSLMPGGLYNEQFF.

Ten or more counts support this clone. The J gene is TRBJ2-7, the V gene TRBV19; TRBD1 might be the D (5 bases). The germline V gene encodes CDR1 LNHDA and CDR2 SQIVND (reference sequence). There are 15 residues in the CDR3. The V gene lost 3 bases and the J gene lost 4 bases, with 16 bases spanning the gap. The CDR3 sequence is CASSMAGPSGYEQYF. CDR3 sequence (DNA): TGTGCCAGTAGTATGGCAGGGCCATCCGGGTACGAGCAGTACTTC.

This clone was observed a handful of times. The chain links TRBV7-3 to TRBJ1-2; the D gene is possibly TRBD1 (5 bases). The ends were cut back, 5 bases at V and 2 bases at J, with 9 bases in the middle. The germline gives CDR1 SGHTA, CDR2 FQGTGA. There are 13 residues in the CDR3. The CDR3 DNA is TGTGCCAGCAGCCCAGGGCCGAACTATGGCTACACCTTC. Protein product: CASSPGPNYGYTF.

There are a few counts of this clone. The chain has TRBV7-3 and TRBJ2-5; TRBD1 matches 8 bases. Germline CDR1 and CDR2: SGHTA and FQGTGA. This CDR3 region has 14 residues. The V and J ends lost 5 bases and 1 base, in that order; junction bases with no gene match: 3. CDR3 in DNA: TGTGCCAGCAGCCCACAGGGGGGCCAAGAGACCCAGTACTTC. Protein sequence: CASSPQGGQETQYF.

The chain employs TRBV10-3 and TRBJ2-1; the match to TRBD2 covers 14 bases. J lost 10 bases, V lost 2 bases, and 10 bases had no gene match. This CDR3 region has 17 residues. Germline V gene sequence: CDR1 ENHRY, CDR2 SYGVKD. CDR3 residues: CAISEPQGLAGVGEQFF. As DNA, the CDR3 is TGTGCCATCAGTGAGCCCCAGGGACTAGCGGGAGTGGGGGAGCAGTTCTTC.

CDR3 residues: CASSERGDRSINEQFF. As DNA, the CDR3 is TGTGCCAGCAGCGAAAGAGGAGACAGGAGTATCAATGAGCAGTTCTTC. V and J are TRBV9 and TRBJ2-1; TRBD1 is a possible D gene (6 bases). The CDR3 consists of 16 residues. Per the germline V gene, CDR1 is SGDLS and CDR2 is YYNGEE. Trimming shortened V by 3 bases and J by 6 bases, and 19 bases separated the two germline ends.

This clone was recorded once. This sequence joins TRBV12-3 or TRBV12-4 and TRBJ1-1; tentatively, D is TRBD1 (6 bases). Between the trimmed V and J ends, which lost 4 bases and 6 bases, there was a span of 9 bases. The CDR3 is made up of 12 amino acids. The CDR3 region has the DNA TGTGCCAGCAGTTCAGGGGTGTCTGAAGCTTTCTTT. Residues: CASSSGVSEAFF.

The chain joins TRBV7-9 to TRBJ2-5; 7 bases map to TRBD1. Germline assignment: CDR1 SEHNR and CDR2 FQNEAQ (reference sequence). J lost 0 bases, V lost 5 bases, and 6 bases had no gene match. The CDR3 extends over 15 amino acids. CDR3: CASSHRDRNQETQYF. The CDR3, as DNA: TGTGCCAGCAGCCATAGGGACAGAAACCAAGAGACCCAGTACTTC.